The 27 T cell receptor beta chains below all came from one sample that was sequenced in a study of blood T cell repertoires in COVID-19. This table comes from immunoSEQ multiplex PCR, and its TCRdb copy is limited to in-frame clones, with some not included. The sample contains some 70,000 clones, roughly four fifths of which appear only once. Sample: peripheral blood. The receptors were gathered from a woman in her seventies with acute or convalescent COVID-19.

The chain has TRBV6-5 and TRBJ2-3, with 9 nucleotides matching TRBD2. The CDR3 consists of 15 residues. J gave up 6 bases and V 6 bases, and 10 bases lay outside the gene matches. The V gene's germline CDR1 is MNHEY and CDR2 SVGAGI. DNA for the CDR3: TGTGCCAGCAGAAGCCAAGCGGGGGGTTGGGATACGCAGTATTTT. Its protein is CASRSQAGGWDTQYF.

The chain joins TRBV20-1 to TRBJ1-1; 8 positions match TRBD1. The CDR3 consists of 13 residues. The V segment lost 3 bases and the J segment 3 bases; nucleotides outside the gene matches: 3. Germline CDR1 is DFQATT and CDR2 is SNEGSKA (reference sequence). The CDR3 coding sequence is TGCAGTGCTAGTCAGGGGGCGGACACTGAAGCTTTCTTT. Protein product: CSASQGADTEAFF.

The CDR3 bases are TGTGCCAGCAGCCCACAGGGGGCGGGCACTGAAGCTTTCTTT. Encoded protein: CASSPQGAGTEAFF. The V and J genes are TRBV2 and TRBJ1-1; 9 bases align to TRBD1. The germline gives CDR1 SNHLY, CDR2 FYNNEI. The length of the CDR3 is 14 residues. Trimming at V came to 6 bases and at J to 4 bases, leaving 6 bases not matched to a gene.

The V and J genes are TRBV7-2 and TRBJ2-7; tentative D call: TRBD2 (6 bases). Germline CDR1 is SGHTA and CDR2 is FQGNSA. This CDR3 comprises 15 residues. V was shortened by 1 base and J by 3 bases, with 13 bases between the two germline ends. The CDR3, as DNA: TGTGCCAGCAGCTTAGTGTCGGGACTCCACTACGAGCAGTACTTC. The encoded protein is CASSLVSGLHYEQYF.

This clone was counted once. The CDR3 DNA reads TGTGCCACCCGGCTTAGCGGGACCTACGAGCAGTACTTC. As protein: CATRLSGTYEQYF. This chain joins TRBV11-2 and TRBJ2-7, with 8 bases matching TRBD2. The V segment lost 10 bases and the J segment 2 bases; nucleotides outside the gene matches: 7. The germline gives CDR1 SGHAT, CDR2 FQNNGV. This CDR3 is built from 13 residues.

This clone is medium-sized (0.01 to 0.1%) within its sample. V gene TRBV27 combines with J gene TRBJ2-1; 11 bases map to TRBD2. J gave up 7 bases and V 3 bases, and 14 bases lay outside the gene matches. There are 18 residues in the CDR3. In germline, CDR1 is MNHEY, CDR2 SMNVEV (reference sequence). Here the CDR3 reads CASSFYSGGARGRNEQFF. The CDR3 DNA follows: TGTGCCAGCAGTTTTTATAGCGGGGGGGCTAGAGGAAGAAATGAGCAGTTCTTC.

The rearrangement links TRBV10-3 to TRBJ2-6, with D possibly TRBD2 on 6 matching bases. V was trimmed by 11 bases and J by 2 bases, leaving 10 bases between them. The CDR3 totals 13 residues. Germline CDR1 is ENHRY and CDR2 is SYGVKD. The CDR3, as DNA: TGTGCCTCCGGAGGGGCTGGGGCCAACGTCCTGACTTTC. Its translation: CASGGAGANVLTF.

The CDR3 nucleotides read TGTGCCAGCAGTCGGATCGGAGGCAGGGGGCGCGGACGCACTGAAGCTTTCTTT. Translation: CASSRIGGRGRGRTEAFF. The gene calls are TRBV11-2 and TRBJ1-1; TRBD1 matches at 8 bases. The ends lost 6 bases at V and 4 bases at J; junction bases unmatched: 19. This CDR3 spans 18 amino acids. The germline gives CDR1 SGHAT, CDR2 FQNNGV.

This clone was found a few times. The chain combines TRBV2 with TRBJ2-3, with D perhaps matching TRBD2 (5 bases). The V and J ends lost 6 bases and 2 bases respectively, with 15 bases between them. The CDR3 covers 15 residues. The germline CDR1 and CDR2 sequences are SNHLY and FYNNEI. This chain's CDR3 is CASSLRGGLTDTQYF. CDR3 in DNA: TGTGCCAGCAGCCTCCGGGGTGGACTCACAGATACGCAGTATTTT.

This clone was seen once. The rearrangement joins TRBV10-3 to TRBJ2-7; the D is unclear. The germline V gene encodes CDR1 ENHRY and CDR2 SYGVKD. V was pared by 11 bases and J by 4 bases, with 6 bases between. The CDR3 covers 9 residues. The CDR3 sequence is CALSYEQYF. As DNA, the CDR3 is TGTGCCTTGTCTTACGAGCAGTACTTC.

DNA of the CDR3: TGTGCCACCAAGATACGTACAGGAGACACCGCCTACGAGCAGTACTTC. This translates into CATKIRTGDTAYEQYF. The chain has TRBV24-1 and TRBJ2-7; a possible D gene is TRBD1 (5 bases). V dropped 8 bases and J dropped 2 bases, with 21 bases sitting between them. Germline V lookup: CDR1 KGHDR, CDR2 SFDVKD. This CDR3 has 16 residues.

The rearrangement uses TRBV4-3 and TRBJ1-1, with D maybe TRBD1 (6 bases). The CDR3 sequence is 14 residues long. The ends were cut back, 0 bases at V and 1 base at J, with 6 bases in the middle. Germline V gene lookup returns CDR1 LGHNA and CDR2 YSLEER. In DNA, the CDR3 is TGCGCCAGCAGCCAAGAGGGGGCGAACACTGAAGCTTTCTTT. Translation: CASSQEGANTEAFF.

The chain uses TRBV6-4 and TRBJ2-5, with D perhaps TRBD2 (5 bases). From germline, CDR1 is MRHNA and CDR2 SNTAGT. V was cut by 2 bases and J by 5 bases, with 15 bases left in between. The CDR3 loop spans 15 amino acids. This CDR3 is CASSDPGVPRETQYF. The DNA of the CDR3 is TGTGCCAGCAGTGACCCCGGGGTCCCGAGGGAGACCCAGTACTTC.

The gene calls are TRBV28 and TRBJ2-5; 9 bases match TRBD2. There are 17 residues in the CDR3. Germline V gene sequence: CDR1 MDHEN, CDR2 SYDVKM. Germline trimming cut 5 bases from V and 2 bases from J; bases unmatched to any gene: 12. CDR3 coding DNA: TGTGCCAGCAGTCCTCCCCCGACTAGCGGAATTCAAGAGACCCAGTACTTC. Its protein is CASSPPPTSGIQETQYF.

This chain connects TRBV19 to TRBJ2-7; 9 bases match TRBD1. The length of the CDR3 is 15 residues. Per germline, CDR1 LNHDA and CDR2 SQIVND (reference sequence). V lost 6 bases to trimming and J lost 6 bases; unmatched junction nucleotides: 12. The CDR3, as DNA: TGTGCCAGTAGGACAACCGGGACAGGGCAGTTCGAGCAGTACTTC. Translated, it gives CASRTTGTGQFEQYF.

This rearrangement joins TRBV5-4 to TRBJ2-3; 8 nucleotides line up with TRBD2. The CDR3 runs to 14 residues. The J segment lost 5 bases and the V segment lost 2 bases, leaving 4 bases of the junction unmatched. Germline V CDR1 and CDR2: SGHNT, YYREEE (reference sequence). The CDR3 sequence: CASSFPGGIDTQYF. The DNA for the CDR3 is TGTGCCAGCAGCTTCCCGGGGGGGATAGATACGCAGTATTTT.

The CDR3 DNA follows: TGTGCCAGCAGCCCGCCCTCGGAGGGCTATGGCTACACCTTC. As protein: CASSPPSEGYGYTF. V usage is TRBV7-2 and J usage is TRBJ1-2; D is uncertain. Germline loops: CDR1 SGHTA, CDR2 FQGNSA. Trimming stripped 5 bases from V and 4 bases from J, with 14 bases between. CDR3 length equals 14 residues. The full variable domain, in which reference TRBV7-2 and TRBJ1-2 provide the parts outside the CDR3, is GAGVSQSPSNKVTEKGKDVELRCDPISGHTALYWYRQSLGQGLEFLIYFQGNSAPDKSGLPSDRFSAERTGGSVSTLTIQRTQQEDSAVYLCASSPPSEGYGYTFGSGTRLTVV.

V and J are TRBV19 and TRBJ2-5; no clear D gene. The CDR3 is 13 amino acids. The germline V gene encodes CDR1 LNHDA and CDR2 SQIVND (reference sequence). V was clipped by 5 bases and J by 5 bases, with 12 bases between them. In DNA, the CDR3 is TGTGCCAGTAGTCCTTTGGAGTGGGAGACCCAGTACTTC. Translated: CASSPLEWETQYF.

The chain combines TRBV7-9 with TRBJ1-6; 9 bases agree with TRBD1. The CDR3 loop spans 16 amino acids. Losses at the gene ends were 1 base for V and 8 bases for J; bases not matched to a gene: 6. Germline loops: CDR1 SEHNR, CDR2 FQNEAQ (reference sequence). The CDR3 spells CASSLGTGAGDSPLHF. The CDR3 DNA reads as TGTGCCAGCAGCTTAGGGACAGGGGCTGGGGATTCACCCCTCCACTTT.

Concerning this clone itself: The conserved closing phenylalanine or tryptophan is absent in this CDR3, likely reflecting a read error. The DNA is left out, because the CDR3 cannot be placed on it with certainty; the CDR3 is given as TCRdb lists it. This chain uses TRBV6-2 or TRBV6-3 with TRBJ1-4; the D call in the table, TRBD1, was not verified against the DNA. Germline V gene sequence: CDR1 MNHEY, CDR2 SVGEGT. The CDR3 is made up of 14 amino acids, end residues included. The CDR3 is CASSSSSGPTSISM.

This clone was found a few times. This chain joins TRBV10-3 and TRBJ1-1, with 10 positions matching TRBD1. J lost 5 bases, V lost 7 bases, and 7 bases had no gene match. The germline V gene has CDR1 ENHRY and CDR2 SYGVKD. The CDR3 runs 14 residues. In nucleotides, the CDR3 is TGTGCCATCACTAGGGACAGGGGAAGTACTGAAGCTTTCTTT. Protein product: CAITRDRGSTEAFF.

The chain has TRBV30 and TRBJ1-5; 7 bases line up with TRBD1. The germline V gene encodes CDR1 GTSNPN and CDR2 SVGIG (reference sequence). CDR3 size: 13 residues. With 2 bases clipped from V and 3 bases from J, the junction kept 1 base outside the gene matches. The CDR3 reads CAWSTGDNQPQHF. The CDR3 DNA is TGTGCCTGGAGTACAGGGGACAATCAGCCCCAGCATTTT. The full variable domain, rest sourced from reference TRBV30 and TRBJ1-5, is SQTIHQWPATLVQPVGSPLSLECTVEGTSNPNLYWYRQAAGRGLQLLFYSVGIGQISSEVPQNLSASRPQDRQFILSSKKLLLSDSGFYLCAWSTGDNQPQHFGDGTRLSIL.

This CDR3 reads CAIMKETVFTTRYGYTF. The CDR3 DNA is TGTGCCATCATGAAGGAGACAGTCTTCACCACCCGCTATGGCTACACCTTC. The chain is built from TRBV10-3 and TRBJ1-2, with D perhaps matching TRBD1 (5 bases). V shed 7 bases and J shed 4 bases, with 25 bases lying between them. Germline assignment: CDR1 ENHRY and CDR2 SYGVKD. CDR3 size: 17 residues.

The V call is TRBV5-8, the J call TRBJ2-3, with 10 bases lining up with TRBD2. Germline values: CDR1 SGHTS, CDR2 YDEGEE. The trim removed 2 bases at V and 3 bases at J, leaving 6 bases unmatched. The CDR3 is 16 residues long. CDR3 sequence reads: CASSLGLAGVTDTQYF. The CDR3 nucleotides read TGTGCCAGCAGCTTAGGCCTAGCGGGGGTGACAGATACGCAGTATTTT.

The genes are TRBV29-1 and TRBJ2-1; the D gene is possibly TRBD1 (6 bases). Deletions cut 2 bases from V and 7 bases from J, with 12 bases between. Germline V gives CDR1 SQVTM, CDR2 ANQGSEA. The CDR3 totals 13 residues. The CDR3 DNA sequence: TGCAGCGTTGAAATATCGACAGGTAATGAGCAGTTCTTC. Translation: CSVEISTGNEQFF.

The V gene is TRBV12-5, the J gene TRBJ1-3; D is unresolved. This CDR3 spans 13 amino acids. V was trimmed by 6 bases and J by 4 bases, leaving 10 bases between them. Germline V lookup: CDR1 LGHNT, CDR2 FRNRAP. The CDR3 sequence: CASGPSGGNTIYF. As DNA, the CDR3 is TGTGCTAGTGGGCCCTCAGGAGGAAACACCATATATTTT. The variable domain in full, with the rest retrieved from reference TRBV12-5 and TRBJ1-3, is DARVTQTPRHKVTEMGQEVTMRCQPILGHNTVFWYRQTMMQGLELLAYFRNRAPLDDSGMPKDRFSAEMPDATLATLKIQPSEPRDSAVYFCASGPSGGNTIYFGEGSWLTVV.

This chain joins TRBV3-1 (or the pseudogene TRBV3-2) and TRBJ1-5; 7 bases fit TRBD1. V dropped 0 bases and J dropped 2; count of bases not matched to a gene: 7. Germline V gives CDR1 LGHDT, CDR2 YNNKEL (reference sequence). CDR3 length: 17 residues. This CDR3 reads CASSQDKAGTGNQPQHF. CDR3 nucleotides: TGTGCCAGCAGCCAAGATAAGGCAGGGACAGGCAATCAGCCCCAGCATTTT.